This TCR beta chain was sequenced for a study of T-cell reconstitution after alpha-beta-depleted transplantation in children. Study-wide results and caveats: Surviving recipient cells, namely T cells and thymic progenitors, were the source of high day-60 TCRbeta diversity in some patients. At the one-year point after transplant, T-cell counts and TCRbeta diversity were found to come mostly from T cells that had been newly produced. Roughly two months post-transplant, alpha-beta T cells reportedly originated from several hundred graft clones that had expanded.

This clonotype was seen a handful of times. Its cognate antigen is unknown. There are 15 residues in the CDR3. V was cut by 6 bases and J by 3 bases, with 18 bases left in between. It was with unique molecular identifiers that the TCRbeta library was prepared. TCRdb ran MiXCR on the PCR reads and lists one entry per CDR3 protein. The sample holds 500,000 to 650,000 distinct CDR3 sequences, 10% to 15% seen once. This sample comprised PBMCs, mostly from graft donor cells, obtained 360 days after TCRalphabeta/CD19-depleted stem cell transplant. The TCR was taken from a male patient between 10 and 17 years old who had a stem cell transplant for acute myeloid leukemia, so the T cells may come from the graft donor. The V gene is TRBV12-3 or TRBV12-4, the J gene TRBJ2-7; maybe TRBD1 (6 bases). CDR3 sequence: CASSPSVPGHYEQYF. CDR3 in DNA: TGTGCCAGCAGCCCGAGTGTACCGGGACACTACGAGCAGTACTTC.